This T cell receptor (beta chain) was profiled in a study of shared clonotypes between healthy human individuals (dated by TCRdb to 2019 to 2021). Regarding the study in general: A few men and two women, aged 18 to 49 years, made up the cohort. The study deeply sequenced blood TCR repertoires of five healthy adults to estimate repertoire size and the extent of clonotype sharing between individuals. Libraries were prepared and TCR repertoires were sequenced by different laboratories using diverse techniques, in order to increase sequencing depth and limit assay-specific biases. Each donor's leukapheresis produced roughly between roughly 0.85 and 10 billion PBMCs. Per donor, three plates each were used for CD4 naive and CD4 memory, two for CD8 naive, and one for CD8 memory.

Using the deep immunoSEQ assay, multiplex PCR amplified TCR CDR3 regions from genomic DNA. Genomic DNA extracted from each cell subset was distributed evenly over all wells of several immunoSEQ 96-well plates, and each plate served as one replicate. Each replicate PCR for sorted subsets received approximately 200 ng genomic DNA, equal to roughly 30,000 T cell genomes. Purified libraries were quantified with a Qubit 3.0 fluorometer, sized on a Bioanalyzer 2100, and re-quantified with the KAPA Library Quantification kit. Each immunoSEQ 96-well plate was sequenced on its own single-read 150-cycle Illumina NextSeq 550 flow cell. Per the source publication's procedure: Because only junctional sequences without quality scores were contained in the immunoSEQ output, filtering matching that applied to full-length reads could not be performed. Sequences were annotated with PyIR, a Python wrapper for IgBLAST v1.9, using IMGT germline references to assign V/J genes and CDR3. Reads were filtered out if the reads had weak V/J assignments (E-value above 1e-6), no CDR3, stop codons, out-of-frame junctions, or ambiguous translated residues. A V3J clonotype was defined by an identical inferred V gene, J gene, and CDR3 amino acid sequence. To compute the percentage overlap between repertoires, the number of shared unique clonotypes was divided by the size of the smaller repertoire. Three approaches were used to assess repertoire richness: RTK rarefaction, the Chao1 estimator, and Recon v2.1 estimates of unobserved clonotypes. Generation probabilities for all TCRbeta clonotypes obtained by the gDNA method from four donors were computed using OLGA. As stored in TCRdb, this immuneACCESS dataset retains in-frame rearrangements with V and J assigned. A fraction of the clones does not appear; measured against another copy, unresolved V genes explain less than half of the discrepancy, and the remainder lacks a known reason. The D gene and trimming were derived from the DNA, and the V and J assignments and clone size from that table. For this sample there are about 600,000 clones; roughly 98% appear just once. Jointly, the top ten make up 0.25% to 0.35% of the sample.

In the case of this clone: Which antigen it targets is not known. Base quality data are lacking; no much larger clone is found one base away.

CD8 naive samples were obtained by positive selection for CCR7 among CD45RO-negative cells, yielding a CD45RA+CCR7+ population from which TemRA cells were excluded. Healthy HIV-negative adults with no recently reported acute infections or vaccinations were included as donors. Every donor was a Caucasian adult living in Nashville, Tennessee, USA. Blood was obtained by leukapheresis, after which PBMCs were separated by Ficoll-Histopaque density gradient centrifugation and cryopreserved in liquid nitrogen vapor phase. Analytical flow cytometry was used to check the purity and quantity of every magnetically sorted T cell population. Genomic DNA was isolated from every sorted fraction and measured by UV absorbance on a Nanodrop 2000c. The study at large found these results: Pairwise subsampling led to the expectation that sequencing depth would affect the degree of clonotype sharing among donors. Estimated clonotype richness was generally larger for naive than for memory subsets. Compared with non-shared clonotypes, clonotypes shared by all four sorted-subset donors had higher generation probabilities. When four donors were compared, the shared fraction of clonotypes was about 5% for naive CD4, roughly 3.3% for naive CD8, 2.3% for memory CD4, and 0.4% for memory CD8. Sampling was restricted to blood, and TCR repertoires in tissue are likely to differ from TCR repertoires in blood. The genetic and exposure-history diversity represented was limited by the small number of donors. Rarefaction of sorted-subset datasets indicated incomplete sequencing despite the large sequencing depth.

Sequenced input: naive CD8+ T cells sorted from blood. In light of the paper, this sample's cell subset or site label describes: CD45RA+CCR7+. The sequence was obtained from a man under 40 in good health.

The nucleotide sequence reads TGTGCCAGCAGTCCATATAGGGCAGATACGCAGTATTTT. The resulting protein is CASSPYRADTQYF. The chain is made from TRBV27 and TRBJ2-3, with no reliable assignment of the D segment. V is cut by 5 bases and J by 4 bases, and the space between the germline ends is 10 bases. The CDR3 holds 13 amino acids from the cysteine to the phenylalanine. The only DNA kept is the CDR3, 39 bases in frame from the first base. For CDR1 and CDR2, the germline V gene (reference sequence) lists MNHEY and SMNVEV.